What follows describes a single TCR beta chain. CDR1 is LGHNA and CDR2 is YNFKEQ in the germline V gene. This CDR3 is built from 16 residues. With V trimmed by 1 base and J by 0 bases, 3 bases remained unmatched. Reverse transcription of about 0.45 to 1 ug RNA was carried out with random hexamers. With immunoSEQ multiplex PCR, TCR beta CDR3 was amplified across 54 Vbeta and 13 Jbeta. TCRdb reprocessed the immunoSEQ multiplex PCR reads via MiXCR and lists one record per CDR3 protein. The data hold roughly 120,000 distinct CDR3 sequences, with around 94% observed a single time. TCR beta sequencing was performed on blood CD8+ and CD4+ T cells. This sample stems from a study of CD8 T cells in Susac syndrome.

The clonotype was recovered from a human donor with multiple sclerosis. The sample taken for sequencing was CD4+ T cells from PBMCs. The gene calls are TRBV4-2 and TRBJ1-5, with 7 bases identical to TRBD1. This CDR3 reads CASSQGQGYSNQPQHF. For the CDR3, the DNA is TGTGCCAGCAGCCAAGGACAGGGATATAGCAATCAGCCCCAGCATTTT.